This TCR beta chain was identified during a study of cytomegalovirus exposure and HLA in healthy donors. Findings and limits, study-wide: Data from an earlier analysis indicated that most TCR beta V segments were productive either about 87% or about 30% of the time. Later analysis identified a missense DCLRE1C variant that was linked to TCR beta V- and J-gene trimming.

From germline, CDR1 is SEHNR and CDR2 FQNEAQ (reference sequence). CDR3 length: 14 residues. Trimming pared 1 base from V and 2 bases from J, leaving 8 bases between. PCR was performed using 60 Vbeta and 13 Jbeta primers. Libraries were prepared by immunoSEQ multiplex PCR; TCRdb keeps only in-frame clonotypes and omits some of them. Found here are 150,000 to 200,000 clones, nearly 80% of them singletons; the top ten hold under 4%. Concerning this clone itself: Its matching antigen is unknown.

Donors had nominal health at sampling but likely had unrecorded immune exposures. The material sequenced was PBMCs. The chain is built from TRBV7-9 and TRBJ1-2, with D unresolved. This receptor was taken from a woman in her thirties or forties in good health and CMV-seronegative. Here the CDR3 reads CASSLGVRNYGYTF. CDR3 sequence (DNA): TGTGCCAGCAGCTTAGGAGTCAGGAACTATGGCTACACCTTC.